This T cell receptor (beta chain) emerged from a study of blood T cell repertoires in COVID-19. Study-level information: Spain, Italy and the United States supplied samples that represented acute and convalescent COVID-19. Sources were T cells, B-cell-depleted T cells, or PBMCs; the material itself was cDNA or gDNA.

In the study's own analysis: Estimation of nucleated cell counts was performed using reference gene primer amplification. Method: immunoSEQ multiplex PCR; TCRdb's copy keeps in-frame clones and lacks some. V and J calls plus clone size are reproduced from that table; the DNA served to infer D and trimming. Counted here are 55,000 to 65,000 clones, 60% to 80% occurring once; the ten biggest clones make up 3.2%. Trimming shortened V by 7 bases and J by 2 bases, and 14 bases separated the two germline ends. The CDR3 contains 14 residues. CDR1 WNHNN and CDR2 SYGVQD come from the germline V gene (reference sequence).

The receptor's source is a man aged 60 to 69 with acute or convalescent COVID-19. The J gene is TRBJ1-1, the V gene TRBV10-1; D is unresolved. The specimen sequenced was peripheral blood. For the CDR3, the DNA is TGCGCCAGCAACCGTTGCGTAGCCAACACTGAAGCTTTCTTT. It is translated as CASNRCVANTEAFF.